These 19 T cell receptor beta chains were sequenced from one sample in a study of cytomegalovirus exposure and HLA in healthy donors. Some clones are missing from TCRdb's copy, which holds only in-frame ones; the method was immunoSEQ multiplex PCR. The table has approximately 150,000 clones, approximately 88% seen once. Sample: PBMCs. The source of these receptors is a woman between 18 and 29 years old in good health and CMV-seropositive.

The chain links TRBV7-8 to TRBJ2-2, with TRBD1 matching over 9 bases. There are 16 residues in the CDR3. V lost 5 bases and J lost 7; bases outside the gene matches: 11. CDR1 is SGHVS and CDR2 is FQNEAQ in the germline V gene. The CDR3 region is CASSATGTGFGGELFF. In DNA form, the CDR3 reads TGTGCCAGCAGCGCGACCGGGACAGGGTTCGGCGGGGAGCTGTTTTTT.

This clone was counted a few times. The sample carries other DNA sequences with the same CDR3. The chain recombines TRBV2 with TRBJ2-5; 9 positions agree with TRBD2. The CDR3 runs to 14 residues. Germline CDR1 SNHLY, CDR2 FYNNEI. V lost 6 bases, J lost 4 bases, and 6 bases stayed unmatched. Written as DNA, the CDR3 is TGTGCCAGCAGCGGTAGCGGGAGCGGAGAGACCCAGTACTTC. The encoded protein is CASSGSGSGETQYF.

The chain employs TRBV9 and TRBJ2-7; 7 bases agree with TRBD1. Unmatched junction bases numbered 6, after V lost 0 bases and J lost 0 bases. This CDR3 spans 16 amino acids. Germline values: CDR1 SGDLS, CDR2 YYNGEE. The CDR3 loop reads CASSVAGTASSYEQYF. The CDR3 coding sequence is TGTGCCAGCAGCGTAGCCGGGACAGCCAGCTCCTACGAGCAGTACTTC. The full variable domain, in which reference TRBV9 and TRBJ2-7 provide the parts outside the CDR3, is DSGVTQTPKHLITATGQRVTLRCSPRSGDLSVYWYQQSLDQGLQFLIQYYNGEERAKGNILERFSAQQFPDLHSELNLSSLELGDSALYFCASSVAGTASSYEQYFGPGTRLTVT.

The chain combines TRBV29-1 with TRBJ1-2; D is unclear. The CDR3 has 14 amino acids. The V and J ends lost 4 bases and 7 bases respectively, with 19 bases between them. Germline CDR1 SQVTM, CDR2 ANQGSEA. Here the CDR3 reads CSVGSMTTYRGYTF. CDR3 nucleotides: TGCAGCGTTGGATCAATGACGACATACCGTGGCTACACCTTC.

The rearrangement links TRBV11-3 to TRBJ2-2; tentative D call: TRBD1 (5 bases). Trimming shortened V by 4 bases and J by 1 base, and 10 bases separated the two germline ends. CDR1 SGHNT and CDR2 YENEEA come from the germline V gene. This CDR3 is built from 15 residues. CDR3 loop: CASSSRRGNTGELFF. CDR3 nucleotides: TGTGCCAGCAGCTCCCGTAGGGGGAACACCGGGGAGCTGTTTTTT. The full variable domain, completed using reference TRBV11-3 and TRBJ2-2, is EAGVVQSPRYKIIEKKQPVAFWCNPISGHNTLYWYLQNLGQGPELLIRYENEEAVDDSQLPKDRFSAERLKGVDSTLKIQPAELGDSAVYLCASSSRRGNTGELFFGEGSRLTVL.

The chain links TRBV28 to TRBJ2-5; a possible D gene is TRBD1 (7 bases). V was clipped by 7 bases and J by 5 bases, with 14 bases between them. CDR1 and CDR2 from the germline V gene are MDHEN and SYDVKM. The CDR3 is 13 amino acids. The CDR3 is CASIYPGGETQYF. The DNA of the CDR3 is TGTGCCAGCATTTATCCAGGGGGGGAGACCCAGTACTTC.

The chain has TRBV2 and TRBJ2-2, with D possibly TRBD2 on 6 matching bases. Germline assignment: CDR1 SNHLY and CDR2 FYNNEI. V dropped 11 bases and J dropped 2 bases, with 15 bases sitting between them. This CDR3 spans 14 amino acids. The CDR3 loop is CAGATSLNTGELFF. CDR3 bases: TGTGCCGGAGCAACTAGCTTAAACACCGGGGAGCTGTTTTTT.

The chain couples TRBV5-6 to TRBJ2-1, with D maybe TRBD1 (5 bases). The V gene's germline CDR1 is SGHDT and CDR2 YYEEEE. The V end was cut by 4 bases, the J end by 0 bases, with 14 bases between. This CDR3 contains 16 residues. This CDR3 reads CASSLRRTTSYNEQFF. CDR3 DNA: TGTGCCAGCAGCCTGCGTAGGACAACCTCCTACAATGAGCAGTTCTTC.

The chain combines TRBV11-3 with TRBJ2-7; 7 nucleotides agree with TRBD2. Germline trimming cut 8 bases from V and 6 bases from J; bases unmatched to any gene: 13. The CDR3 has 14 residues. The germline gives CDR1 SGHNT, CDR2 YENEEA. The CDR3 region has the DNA TGTGCCAGCTCCCCTGGGAGGGAACCGGGCGAGCAGTACTTC. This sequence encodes CASSPGREPGEQYF.

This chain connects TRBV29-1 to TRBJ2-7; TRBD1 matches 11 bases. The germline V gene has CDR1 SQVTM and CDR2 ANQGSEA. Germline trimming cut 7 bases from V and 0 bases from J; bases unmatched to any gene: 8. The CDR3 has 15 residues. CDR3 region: CSGSQGTGGSYEQYF. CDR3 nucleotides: TGCAGCGGGAGCCAGGGGACAGGGGGCTCCTACGAGCAGTACTTC.

Here the CDR3 DNA reads TGTGCCAGCGTAAGACAGTGGAATCAGCCCCAGCATTTT. This sequence encodes CASVRQWNQPQHF. The chain links TRBV6-1 to TRBJ1-5; a possible D gene is TRBD1 (5 bases). CDR3 size: 13 residues. Deletions cut 8 bases from V and 4 bases from J, with 12 bases between. Per the germline V gene, CDR1 is MNHNS and CDR2 is SASEGT.

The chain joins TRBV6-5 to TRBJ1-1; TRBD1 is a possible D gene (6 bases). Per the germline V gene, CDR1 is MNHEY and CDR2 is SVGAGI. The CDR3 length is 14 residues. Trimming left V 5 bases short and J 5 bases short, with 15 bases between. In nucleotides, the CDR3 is TGTGCCAGCAGTACCCCAGGGGATTATACTGAAGCTTTCTTT. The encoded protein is CASSTPGDYTEAFF.

In DNA, the CDR3 is TGTGCCAGCAGCTCCAGGGCCAACAATGAAAAACTGTTTTTT. Its protein is CASSSRANNEKLFF. This chain links TRBV13 with TRBJ1-4; TRBD1 is a possible D gene (5 bases). The germline gives CDR1 PRHDT, CDR2 FYEKMQ (reference sequence). The CDR3 loop spans 14 amino acids. Trimming shortened V by 4 bases and J by 5 bases, and 11 bases separated the two germline ends.

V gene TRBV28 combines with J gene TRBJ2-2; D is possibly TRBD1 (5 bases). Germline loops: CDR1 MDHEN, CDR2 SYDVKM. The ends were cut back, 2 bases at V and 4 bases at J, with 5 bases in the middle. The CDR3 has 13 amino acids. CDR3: CASSLRGTGELFF. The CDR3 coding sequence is TGTGCCAGCAGTTTAAGGGGCACCGGGGAGCTGTTTTTT. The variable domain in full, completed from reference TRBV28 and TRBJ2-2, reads DVKVTQSSRYLVKRTGEKVFLECVQDMDHENMFWYRQDPGLGLRLIYFSYDVKMKEKGDIPEGYSVSREKKERFSLILESASTNQTSMYLCASSLRGTGELFFGEGSRLTVL.

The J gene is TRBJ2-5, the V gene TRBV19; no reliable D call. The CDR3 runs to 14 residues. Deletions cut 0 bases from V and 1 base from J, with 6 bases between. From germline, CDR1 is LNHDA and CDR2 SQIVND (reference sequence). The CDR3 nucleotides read TGTGCCAGTAGTATAGAACAGTCCCAAGAGACCCAGTACTTC. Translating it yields CASSIEQSQETQYF.

CDR3 loop: CASSPGQGYEKLFF. The CDR3 DNA reads TGTGCCAGCAGTCCGGGACAGGGATATGAAAAACTGTTTTTT. V is TRBV5-5 and J is TRBJ1-4; 9 nucleotides align to TRBD1. There are 14 residues in the CDR3. V was clipped by 5 bases and J by 6 bases; unmatched bases: 5. Germline CDR1 and CDR2: SGHKS and YYEKEE (reference sequence).

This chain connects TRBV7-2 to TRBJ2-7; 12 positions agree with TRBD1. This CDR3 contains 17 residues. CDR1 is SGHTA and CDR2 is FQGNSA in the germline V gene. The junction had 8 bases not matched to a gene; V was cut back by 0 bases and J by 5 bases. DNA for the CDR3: TGTGCCAGCAGCTTAGCGGGACAGGGGGCACCTTACCACGAGCAGTACTTC. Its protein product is CASSLAGQGAPYHEQYF.

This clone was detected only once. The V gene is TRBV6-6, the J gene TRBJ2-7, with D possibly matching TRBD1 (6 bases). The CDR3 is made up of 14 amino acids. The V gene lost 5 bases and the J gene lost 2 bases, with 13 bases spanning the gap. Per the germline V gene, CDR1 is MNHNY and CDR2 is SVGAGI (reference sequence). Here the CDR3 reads CASSNREPPYEQYF. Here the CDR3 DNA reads TGTGCCAGCAGTAACAGGGAGCCTCCCTACGAGCAGTACTTC.

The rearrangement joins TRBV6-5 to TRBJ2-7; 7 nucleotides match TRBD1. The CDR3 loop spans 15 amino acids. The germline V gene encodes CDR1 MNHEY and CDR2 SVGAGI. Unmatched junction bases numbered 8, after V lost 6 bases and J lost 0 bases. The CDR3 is CASSRGQRNSYEQYF. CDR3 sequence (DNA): TGTGCCAGCAGCCGGGGACAGCGAAACTCCTACGAGCAGTACTTC.